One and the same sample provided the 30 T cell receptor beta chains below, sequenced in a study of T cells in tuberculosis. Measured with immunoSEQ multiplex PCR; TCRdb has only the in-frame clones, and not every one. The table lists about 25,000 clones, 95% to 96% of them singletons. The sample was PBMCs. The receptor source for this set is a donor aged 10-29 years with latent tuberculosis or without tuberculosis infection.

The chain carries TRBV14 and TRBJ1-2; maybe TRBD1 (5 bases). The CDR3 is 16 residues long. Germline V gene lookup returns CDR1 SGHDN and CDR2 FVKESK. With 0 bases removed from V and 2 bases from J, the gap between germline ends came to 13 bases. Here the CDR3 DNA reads TGTGCCAGCAGCCAAGAGGGGCCCCTGGGCAACTATGGCTACACCTTC. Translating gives CASSQEGPLGNYGYTF. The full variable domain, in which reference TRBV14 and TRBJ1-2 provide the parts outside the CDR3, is EAGVTQFPSHSVIEKGQTVTLRCDPISGHDNLYWYRRVMGKEIKFLLHFVKESKQDESGMPNNRFLAERTGGTYSTLKVQPAELEDSGVYFCASSQEGPLGNYGYTFGSGTRLTVV.

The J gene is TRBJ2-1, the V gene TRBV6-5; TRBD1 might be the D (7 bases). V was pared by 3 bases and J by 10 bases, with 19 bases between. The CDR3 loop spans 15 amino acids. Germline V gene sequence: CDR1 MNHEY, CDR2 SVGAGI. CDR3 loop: CASSYSWQGGLEQFF. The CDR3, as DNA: TGTGCCAGCAGTTATTCGTGGCAGGGGGGACTCGAGCAGTTCTTC.

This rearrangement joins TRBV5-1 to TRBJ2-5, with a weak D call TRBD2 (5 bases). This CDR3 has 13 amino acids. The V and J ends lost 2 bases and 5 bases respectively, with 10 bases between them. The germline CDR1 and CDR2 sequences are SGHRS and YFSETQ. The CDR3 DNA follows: TGCGCCAGCAGCTTAAATGGAGGCGAGACCCAGTACTTC. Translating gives CASSLNGGETQYF.

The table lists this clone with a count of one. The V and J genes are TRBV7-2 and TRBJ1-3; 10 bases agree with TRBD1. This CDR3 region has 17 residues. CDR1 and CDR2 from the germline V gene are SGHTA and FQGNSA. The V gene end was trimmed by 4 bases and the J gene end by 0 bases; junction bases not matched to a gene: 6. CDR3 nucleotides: TGTGCCAGCAGCTACCGCGGGACAGGGGCCTCTGGAAACACCATATATTTT. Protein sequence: CASSYRGTGASGNTIYF.

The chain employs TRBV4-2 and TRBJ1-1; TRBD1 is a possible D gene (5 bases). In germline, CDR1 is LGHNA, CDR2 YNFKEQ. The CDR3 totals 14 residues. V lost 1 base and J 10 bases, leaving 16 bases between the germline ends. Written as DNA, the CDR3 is TGTGCCAGCAGCCAAGCCCAGGGCATGGTAGGAGCTTTCTTT. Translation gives CASSQAQGMVGAFF.

DNA for the CDR3: TGCGCCAGCAGAAAAGCGCCGGGACAGGGAACCTACGAGCAGTACTTC. Its translation: CASRKAPGQGTYEQYF. The rearrangement uses TRBV5-1 and TRBJ2-7; 9 bases agree with TRBD1. Germline V CDR1 and CDR2: SGHRS, YFSETQ. CDR3 length: 16 amino acids. V lost 5 bases to trimming and J lost 2 bases; unmatched junction nucleotides: 11.

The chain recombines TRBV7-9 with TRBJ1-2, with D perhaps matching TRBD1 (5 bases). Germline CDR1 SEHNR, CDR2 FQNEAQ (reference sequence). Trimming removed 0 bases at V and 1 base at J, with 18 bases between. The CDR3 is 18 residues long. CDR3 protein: CASSLAARVSSINYGYTF. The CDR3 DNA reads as TGTGCCAGCAGCTTAGCCGCCAGGGTGTCCTCTATTAACTATGGCTACACCTTC.

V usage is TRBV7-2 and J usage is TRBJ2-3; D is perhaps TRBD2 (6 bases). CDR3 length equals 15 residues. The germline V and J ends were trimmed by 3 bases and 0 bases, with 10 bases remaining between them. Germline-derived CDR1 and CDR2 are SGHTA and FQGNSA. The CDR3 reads CASSLGGVSTDTQYF. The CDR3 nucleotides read TGTGCCAGCAGCTTGGGCGGGGTAAGCACAGATACGCAGTATTTT.

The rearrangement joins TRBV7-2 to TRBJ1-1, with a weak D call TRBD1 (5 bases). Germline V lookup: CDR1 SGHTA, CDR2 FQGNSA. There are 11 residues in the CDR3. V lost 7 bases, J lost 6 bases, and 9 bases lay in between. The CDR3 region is CASNRFAEAFF. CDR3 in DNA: TGTGCCAGCAACAGGTTCGCTGAAGCTTTCTTT.

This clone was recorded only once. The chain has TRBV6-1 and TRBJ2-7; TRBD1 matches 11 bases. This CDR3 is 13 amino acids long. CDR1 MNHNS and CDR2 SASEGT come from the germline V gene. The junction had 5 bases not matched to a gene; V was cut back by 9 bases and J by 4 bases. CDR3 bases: TGTGCCAGTGTAGGACAGGGGGCTTACGAGCAGTACGTC. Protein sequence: CASVGQGAYEQYV.

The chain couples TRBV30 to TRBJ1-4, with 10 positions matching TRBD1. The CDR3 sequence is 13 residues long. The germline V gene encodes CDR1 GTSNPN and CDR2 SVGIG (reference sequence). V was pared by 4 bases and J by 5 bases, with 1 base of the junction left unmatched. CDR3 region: CAWTGQGNEKLFF. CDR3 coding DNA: TGTGCCTGGACGGGACAGGGGAATGAAAAACTGTTTTTT.

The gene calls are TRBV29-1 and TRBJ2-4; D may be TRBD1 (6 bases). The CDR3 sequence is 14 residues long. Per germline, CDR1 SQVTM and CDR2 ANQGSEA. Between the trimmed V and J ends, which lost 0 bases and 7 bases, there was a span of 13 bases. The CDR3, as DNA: TGCAGCGTTGAAGATCGGAACAGGGTGAACATTCAGTACTTC. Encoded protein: CSVEDRNRVNIQYF.

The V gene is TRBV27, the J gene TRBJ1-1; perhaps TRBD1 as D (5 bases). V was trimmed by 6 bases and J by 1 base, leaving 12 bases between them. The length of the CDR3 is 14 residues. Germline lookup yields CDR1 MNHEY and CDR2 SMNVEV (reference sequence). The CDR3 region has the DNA TGTGCCAGCAGGTCGGGGGGAAGGAACACTGAAGCTTTCTTT. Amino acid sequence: CASRSGGRNTEAFF.

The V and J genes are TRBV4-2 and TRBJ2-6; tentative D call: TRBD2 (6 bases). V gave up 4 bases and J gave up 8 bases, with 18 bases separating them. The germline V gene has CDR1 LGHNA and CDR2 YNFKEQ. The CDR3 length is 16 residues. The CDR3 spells CASSPTPTGEPNVLTF. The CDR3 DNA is TGTGCCAGCAGCCCGACACCAACGGGGGAACCCAACGTCCTGACTTTC.

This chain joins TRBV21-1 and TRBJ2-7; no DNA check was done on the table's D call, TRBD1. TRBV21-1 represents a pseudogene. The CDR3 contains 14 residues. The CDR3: CASTRSTGSYEQYF. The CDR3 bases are TGTGCCAGCACCCGATCGACAGGTTCCTACGAGCAGTACTTC.

The CDR3 here is CASSSLGRVRDGYTF. The CDR3 DNA reads TGTGCCAGCAGCTCCCTAGGCAGGGTAAGGGATGGCTACACCTTC. J is TRBJ1-2 and V is TRBV5-5; tentatively, D is TRBD1 (5 bases). This CDR3 has 15 residues. Germline V gives CDR1 SGHKS, CDR2 YYEKEE (reference sequence). Trimming stripped 3 bases from V and 6 bases from J, with 18 bases between.

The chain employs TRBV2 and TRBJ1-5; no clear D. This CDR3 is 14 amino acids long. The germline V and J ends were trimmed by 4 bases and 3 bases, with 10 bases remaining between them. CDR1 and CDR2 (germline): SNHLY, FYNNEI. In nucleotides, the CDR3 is TGTGCCAGCAGTGCCGTACAGTCCAATCAGCCCCAGCATTTT. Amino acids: CASSAVQSNQPQHF.

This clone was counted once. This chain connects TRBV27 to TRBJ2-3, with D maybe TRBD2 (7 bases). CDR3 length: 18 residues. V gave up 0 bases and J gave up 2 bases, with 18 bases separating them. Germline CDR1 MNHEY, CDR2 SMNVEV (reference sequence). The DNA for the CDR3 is TGTGCCAGCAGTTTATCGAATGGGTGGGGGGGCGCCACAGATACGCAGTATTTT. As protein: CASSLSNGWGGATDTQYF.

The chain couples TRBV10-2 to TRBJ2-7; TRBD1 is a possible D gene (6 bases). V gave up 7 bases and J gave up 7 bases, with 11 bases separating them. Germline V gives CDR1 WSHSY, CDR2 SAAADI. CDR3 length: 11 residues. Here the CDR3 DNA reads TGCGCCAGCACCGACCAGGGGGAGCAGTACGTC. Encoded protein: CASTDQGEQYV.

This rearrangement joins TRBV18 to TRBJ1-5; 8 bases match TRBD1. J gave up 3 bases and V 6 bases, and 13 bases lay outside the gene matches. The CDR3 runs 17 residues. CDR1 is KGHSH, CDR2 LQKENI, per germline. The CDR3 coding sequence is TGTGCCAGCTCGACCAAATACTGGACAGGGTTCAATCAGCCCCAGCATTTT. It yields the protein CASSTKYWTGFNQPQHF. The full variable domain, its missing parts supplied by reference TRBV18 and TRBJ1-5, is NAGVMQNPRHLVRRRGQEARLRCSPMKGHSHVYWYRQLPEEGLKFMVYLQKENIIDESGMPKERFSAEFPKEGPSILRIQQVVRGDSAAYFCASSTKYWTGFNQPQHFGDGTRLSIL.

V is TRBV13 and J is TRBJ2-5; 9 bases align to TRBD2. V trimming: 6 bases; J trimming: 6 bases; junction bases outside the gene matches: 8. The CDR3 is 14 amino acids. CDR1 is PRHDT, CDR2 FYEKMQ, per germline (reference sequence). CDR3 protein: CASRAGGLPQTQYF. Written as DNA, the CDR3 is TGTGCCAGCAGGGCGGGGGGGTTGCCCCAGACCCAGTACTTC.

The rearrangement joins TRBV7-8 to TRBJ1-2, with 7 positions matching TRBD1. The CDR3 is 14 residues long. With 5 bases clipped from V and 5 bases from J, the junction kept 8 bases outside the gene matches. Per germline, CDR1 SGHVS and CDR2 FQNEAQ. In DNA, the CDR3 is TGTGCCAGCAGCAGCAGGGACAGCAGTTATGGCTACACCTTC. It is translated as CASSSRDSSYGYTF.

CDR3 sequence: CASTSNRGSGYTF. CDR3 coding DNA: TGTGCCAGCACATCTAACAGGGGTAGCGGCTACACCTTC. The rearrangement uses TRBV6-1 and TRBJ1-2; 7 bases are a match to TRBD1. V was clipped by 7 bases and J by 8 bases; unmatched bases: 10. Germline V gene sequence: CDR1 MNHNS, CDR2 SASEGT. This CDR3 is built from 13 residues.

The CDR3 loop reads CASSLDSNTEAFF. The DNA of the CDR3 is TGTGCCAGCAGTCTAGACAGCAACACTGAAGCTTTCTTT. The V gene is TRBV2, the J gene TRBJ1-1; D is possibly TRBD1 (5 bases). Trimming took 5 bases from V and 2 from J, leaving 9 bases between them. Germline loops: CDR1 SNHLY, CDR2 FYNNEI. The CDR3 has 13 amino acids.

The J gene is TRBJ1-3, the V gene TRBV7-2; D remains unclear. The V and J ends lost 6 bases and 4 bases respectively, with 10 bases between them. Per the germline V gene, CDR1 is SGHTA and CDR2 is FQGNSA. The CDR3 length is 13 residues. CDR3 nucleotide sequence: TGTGCCAGCAGGACAAACGGAGGAAACACCATATATTTT. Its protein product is CASRTNGGNTIYF.

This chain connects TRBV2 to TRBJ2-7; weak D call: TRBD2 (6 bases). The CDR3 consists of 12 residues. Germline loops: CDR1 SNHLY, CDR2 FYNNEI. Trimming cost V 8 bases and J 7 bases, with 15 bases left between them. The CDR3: CASRADAGEQYV. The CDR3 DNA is TGTGCCAGCCGGGCCGATGCGGGGGAGCAGTACGTC.

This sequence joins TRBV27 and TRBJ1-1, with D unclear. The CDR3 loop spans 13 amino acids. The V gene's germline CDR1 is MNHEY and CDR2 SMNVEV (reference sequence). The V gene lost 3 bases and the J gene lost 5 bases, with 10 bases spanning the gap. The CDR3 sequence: CASSFLGGTEAFF. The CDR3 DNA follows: TGTGCCAGCAGTTTTCTCGGCGGAACTGAAGCTTTCTTT.

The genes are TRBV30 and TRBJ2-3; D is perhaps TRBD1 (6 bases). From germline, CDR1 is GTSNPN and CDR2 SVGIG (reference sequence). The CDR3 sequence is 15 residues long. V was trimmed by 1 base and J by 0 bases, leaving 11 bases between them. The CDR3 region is CAWSGTGLSTDTQYF. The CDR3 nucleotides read TGTGCCTGGAGTGGAACAGGGTTAAGCACAGATACGCAGTATTTT.

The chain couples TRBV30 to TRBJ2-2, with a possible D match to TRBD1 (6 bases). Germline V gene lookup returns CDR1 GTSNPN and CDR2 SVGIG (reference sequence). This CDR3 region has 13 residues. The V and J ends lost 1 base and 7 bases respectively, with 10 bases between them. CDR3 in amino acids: CAWSAGDRGELFF. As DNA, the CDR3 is TGTGCCTGGAGTGCAGGGGACCGCGGGGAGCTGTTTTTT.

CDR3: CASSDSAGGADTQYF. CDR3 coding DNA: TGTGCCAGCAGTGACTCAGCAGGGGGCGCAGATACGCAGTATTTT. The chain couples TRBV6-4 to TRBJ2-3, with 8 bases aligning to TRBD1. This CDR3 spans 15 amino acids. Per the germline V gene, CDR1 is MRHNA and CDR2 is SNTAGT. The J segment lost 4 bases and the V segment lost 0 bases, leaving 3 bases of the junction unmatched.